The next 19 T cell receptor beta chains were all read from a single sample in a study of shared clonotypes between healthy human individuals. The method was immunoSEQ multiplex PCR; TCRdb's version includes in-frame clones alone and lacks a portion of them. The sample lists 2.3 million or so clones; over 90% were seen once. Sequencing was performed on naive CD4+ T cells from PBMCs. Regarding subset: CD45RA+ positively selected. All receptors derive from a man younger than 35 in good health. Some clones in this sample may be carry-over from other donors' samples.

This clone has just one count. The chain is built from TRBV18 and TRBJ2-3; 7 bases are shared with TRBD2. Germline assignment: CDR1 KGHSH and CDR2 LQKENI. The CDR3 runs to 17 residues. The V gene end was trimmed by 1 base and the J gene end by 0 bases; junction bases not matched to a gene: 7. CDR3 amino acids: CASSPLGSGTSTDTQYF. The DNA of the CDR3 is TGTGCCAGCTCACCACTCGGGAGCGGGACTAGCACAGATACGCAGTATTTT. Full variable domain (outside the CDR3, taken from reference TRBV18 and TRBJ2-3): NAGVMQNPRHLVRRRGQEARLRCSPMKGHSHVYWYRQLPEEGLKFMVYLQKENIIDESGMPKERFSAEFPKEGPSILRIQQVVRGDSAAYFCASSPLGSGTSTDTQYFGPGTRLTVL.

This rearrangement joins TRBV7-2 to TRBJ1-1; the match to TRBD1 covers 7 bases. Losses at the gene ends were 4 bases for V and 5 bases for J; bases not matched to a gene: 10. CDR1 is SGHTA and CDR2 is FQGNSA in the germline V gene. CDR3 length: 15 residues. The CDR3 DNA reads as TGTGCCAGCAGCTCCAGGACAGGACGGATAACTGAAGCTTTCTTT. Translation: CASSSRTGRITEAFF.

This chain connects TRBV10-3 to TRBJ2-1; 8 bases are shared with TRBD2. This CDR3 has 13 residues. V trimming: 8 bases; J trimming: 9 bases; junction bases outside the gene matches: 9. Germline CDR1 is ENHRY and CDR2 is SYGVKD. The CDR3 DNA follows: TGTGCCATCTCTAAGCGGGAGAGGACTGAGCAGTTCTTC. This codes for CAISKRERTEQFF.

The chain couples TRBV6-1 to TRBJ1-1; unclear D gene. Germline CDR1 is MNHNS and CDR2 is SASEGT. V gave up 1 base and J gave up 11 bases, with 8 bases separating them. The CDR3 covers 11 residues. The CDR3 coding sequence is TGTGCCAGCAGTGAAGGACTGGCTGCTTTCTTT. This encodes CASSEGLAAFF.

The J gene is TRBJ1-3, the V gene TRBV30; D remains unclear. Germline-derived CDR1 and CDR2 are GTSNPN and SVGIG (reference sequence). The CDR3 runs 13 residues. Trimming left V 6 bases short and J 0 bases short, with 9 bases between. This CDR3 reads CACTVSSGNTIYF. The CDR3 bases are TGTGCCTGTACAGTGTCCTCTGGAAACACCATATATTTT.

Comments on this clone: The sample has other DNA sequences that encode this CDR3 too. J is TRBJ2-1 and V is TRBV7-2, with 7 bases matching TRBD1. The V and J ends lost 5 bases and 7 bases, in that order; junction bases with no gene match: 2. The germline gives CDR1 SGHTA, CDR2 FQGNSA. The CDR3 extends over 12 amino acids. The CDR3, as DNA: TGTGCCAGCAGCCCGACAGGGAATGAGCAGTTCTTC. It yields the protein CASSPTGNEQFF.

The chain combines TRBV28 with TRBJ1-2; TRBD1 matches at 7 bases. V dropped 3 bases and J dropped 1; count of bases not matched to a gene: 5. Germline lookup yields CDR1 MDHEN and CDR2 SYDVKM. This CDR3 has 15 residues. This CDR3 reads CASSLRGQLNYGYTF. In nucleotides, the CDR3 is TGTGCCAGCAGTTTGAGGGGACAGCTTAACTATGGCTACACCTTC.

DNA for the CDR3: TGTGCCAGCAGTCCCCCTCACGCTTTCTTT. It is translated as CASSPPHAFF. The chain couples TRBV28 to TRBJ1-1; no definite D call. The germline V gene encodes CDR1 MDHEN and CDR2 SYDVKM. V was cut by 5 bases and J by 11 bases, with 9 bases left in between. This CDR3 has 10 residues.

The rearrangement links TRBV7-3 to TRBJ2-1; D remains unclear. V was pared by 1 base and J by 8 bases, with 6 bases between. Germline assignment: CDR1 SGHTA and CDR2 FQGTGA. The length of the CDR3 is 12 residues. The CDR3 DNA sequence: TGTGCCAGCAGCTTAAGCTGGGATGAGCAGTTCTTC. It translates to CASSLSWDEQFF.

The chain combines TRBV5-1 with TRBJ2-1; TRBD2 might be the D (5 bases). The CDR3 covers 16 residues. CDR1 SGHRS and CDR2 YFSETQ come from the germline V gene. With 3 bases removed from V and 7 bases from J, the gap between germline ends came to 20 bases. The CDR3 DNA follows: TGCGCCAGCAGCTCCAAAGGTAGCGTAAACGGGAATGAGCAGTTCTTC. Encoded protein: CASSSKGSVNGNEQFF.

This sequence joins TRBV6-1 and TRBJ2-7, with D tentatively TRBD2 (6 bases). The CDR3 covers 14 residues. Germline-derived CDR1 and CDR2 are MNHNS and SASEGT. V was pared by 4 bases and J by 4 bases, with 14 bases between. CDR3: CASSARDWMYEQYF. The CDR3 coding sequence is TGTGCCAGCAGTGCCCGGGACTGGATGTACGAGCAGTACTTC.

CDR3: CASSSRRGTGYGYTF. CDR3 bases: TGTGCCAGCAGCTCTCGCCGTGGGACAGGCTATGGCTACACCTTC. The chain carries TRBV7-3 and TRBJ1-2, with 8 nucleotides matching TRBD1. The CDR3 loop spans 15 amino acids. The V segment lost 4 bases and the J segment 4 bases; nucleotides outside the gene matches: 8. In germline, CDR1 is SGHTA, CDR2 FQGTGA.

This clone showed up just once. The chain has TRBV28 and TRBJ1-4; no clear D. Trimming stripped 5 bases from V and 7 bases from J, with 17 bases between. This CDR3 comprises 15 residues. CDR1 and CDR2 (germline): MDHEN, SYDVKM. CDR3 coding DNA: TGTGCCAGCAGTAGGCCTGTGGGAGTAACTGAAAAACTGTTTTTT. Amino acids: CASSRPVGVTEKLFF.

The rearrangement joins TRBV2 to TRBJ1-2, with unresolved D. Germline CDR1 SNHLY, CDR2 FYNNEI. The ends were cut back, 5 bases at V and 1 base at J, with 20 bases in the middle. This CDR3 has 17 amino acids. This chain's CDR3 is CASSSIGSRRLNYGYTF. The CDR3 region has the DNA TGTGCCAGCAGTTCTATTGGGTCGAGAAGACTTAACTATGGCTACACCTTC.

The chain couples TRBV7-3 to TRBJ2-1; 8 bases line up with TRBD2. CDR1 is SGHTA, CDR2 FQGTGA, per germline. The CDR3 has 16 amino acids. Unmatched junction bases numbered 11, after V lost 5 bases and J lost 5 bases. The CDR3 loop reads CASSPELTAGDNEQFF. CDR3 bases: TGTGCCAGCAGCCCCGAATTGACAGCGGGGGACAATGAGCAGTTCTTC.

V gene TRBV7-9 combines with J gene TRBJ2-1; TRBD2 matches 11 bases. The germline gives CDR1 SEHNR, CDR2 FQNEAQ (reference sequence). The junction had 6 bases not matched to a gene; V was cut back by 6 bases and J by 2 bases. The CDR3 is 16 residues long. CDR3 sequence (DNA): TGTGCCAGCAGTCCCACTAGCGGGAGTGCCTACAATGAGCAGTTCTTC. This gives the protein CASSPTSGSAYNEQFF.

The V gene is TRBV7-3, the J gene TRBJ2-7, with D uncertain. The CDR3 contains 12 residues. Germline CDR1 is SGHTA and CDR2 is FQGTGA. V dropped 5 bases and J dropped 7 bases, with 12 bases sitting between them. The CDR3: CASSPRIGEQYF. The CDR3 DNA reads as TGTGCCAGCAGCCCCCGGATAGGGGAGCAGTACTTC.

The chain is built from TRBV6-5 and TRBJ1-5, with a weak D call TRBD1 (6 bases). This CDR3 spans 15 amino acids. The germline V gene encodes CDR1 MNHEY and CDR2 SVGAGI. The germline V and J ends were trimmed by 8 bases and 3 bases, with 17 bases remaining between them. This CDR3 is CASGRGGQNNQPQHF. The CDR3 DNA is TGTGCCAGCGGAAGGGGGGGGCAAAACAATCAGCCCCAGCATTTT.

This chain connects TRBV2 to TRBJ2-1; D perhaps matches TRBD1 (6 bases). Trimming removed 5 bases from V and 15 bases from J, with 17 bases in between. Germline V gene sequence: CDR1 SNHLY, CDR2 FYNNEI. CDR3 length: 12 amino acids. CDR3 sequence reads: CASSPQGVQGFF. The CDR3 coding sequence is TGTGCCAGCAGTCCACAGGGTGTCCAGGGGTTCTTC. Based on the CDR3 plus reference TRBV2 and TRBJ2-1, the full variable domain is EPEVTQTPSHQVTQMGQEVILRCVPISNHLYFYWYRQILGQKVEFLVSFYNNEISEKSEIFDDQFSVERPDGSNFTLKIRSTKLEDSAMYFCASSPQGVQGFFGPGTRLTVL.